The clone carrying this TCR beta chain has only a few counts. Its antigen is still unknown. Each patient experienced a relapse that followed autologous stem cell transplantation, and brentuximab vedotin exposure varied. Patients reached a best response of complete response, partial response or progressive disease. The data belong to a study of PD-1 blockade in classical Hodgkin lymphoma. Across the study: Intravenous nivolumab at 3 mg/kg was given to patients every 2 weeks.

CDR3 length equals 13 residues. The V end was cut by 8 bases, the J end by 2 bases, with 12 bases between. Germline V gene lookup returns CDR1 WNHNN and CDR2 SYGVQD (reference sequence). Profiled with immunoSEQ multiplex PCR; TCRdb holds only in-frame clones, not every one. The sample records about 46,000 clones, about three quarters being singletons. Regarding the study as a whole: Factors driving the repertoire differences, possibly disease activity or prior therapy, remain undefined.

The material was peripheral blood mononuclear cells (PBMCs), obtained at baseline. The chain has TRBV10-1 and TRBJ1-1; D unclear. The clonotype originates from a human donor with classical Hodgkin lymphoma. The CDR3 bases are TGCGCCAGCCGAGGTACAGTAAACACTGAAGCTTTCTTT. Translated: CASRGTVNTEAFF.